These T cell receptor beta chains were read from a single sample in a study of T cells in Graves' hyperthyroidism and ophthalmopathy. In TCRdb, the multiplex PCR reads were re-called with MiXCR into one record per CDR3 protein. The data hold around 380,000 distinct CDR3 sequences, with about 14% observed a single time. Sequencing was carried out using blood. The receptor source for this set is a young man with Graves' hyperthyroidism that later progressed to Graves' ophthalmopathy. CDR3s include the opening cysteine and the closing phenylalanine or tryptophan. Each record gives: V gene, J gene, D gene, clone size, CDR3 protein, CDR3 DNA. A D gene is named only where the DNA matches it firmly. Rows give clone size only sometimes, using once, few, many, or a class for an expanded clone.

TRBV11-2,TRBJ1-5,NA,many,CASSLRPDIDSNQPQHF,TGTGCCAGCAGCTTAAGGCCGGACATAGATAGCAATCAGCCCCAGCATTTT
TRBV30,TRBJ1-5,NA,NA,CAWTGALGNQPQHF,TGTGCCTGGACAGGAGCCTTGGGCAATCAGCCCCAGCATTTT
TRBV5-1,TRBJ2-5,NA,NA,CASTKGETQYF,TGCGCCAGCACCAAAGGGGAGACCCAGTACTTC
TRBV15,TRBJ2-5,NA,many,CATRTEGEETQYF,TGTGCCACCAGGACGGAAGGGGAAGAGACCCAGTACTTC
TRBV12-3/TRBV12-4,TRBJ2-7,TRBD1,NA,CASSIGQGSYEQYF,TGTGCCAGCAGTATCGGACAGGGGAGCTACGAGCAGTACTTC
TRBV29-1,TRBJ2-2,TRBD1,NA,CSVEDDRDATGELFF,TGCAGCGTTGAAGATGACAGGGACGCCACCGGGGAGCTGTTTTTT
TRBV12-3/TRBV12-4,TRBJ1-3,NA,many,CASSLSQSSGNTIYF,TGTGCCAGCAGTTTATCCCAGTCCTCTGGAAACACCATATATTTT
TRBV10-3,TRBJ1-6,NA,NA,CAISESGANSPLHF,TGTGCCATCAGTGAGTCCGGGGCCAATTCACCCCTCCACTTT
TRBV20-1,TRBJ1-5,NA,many,CSAVGSGNQPQHF,TGCAGTGCTGTTGGGTCCGGCAATCAGCCCCAGCATTTT
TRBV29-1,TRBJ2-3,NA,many,CSVEVGGGLTDTQYF,TGCAGCGTTGAGGTTGGGGGGGGCCTAACAGATACGCAGTATTTT
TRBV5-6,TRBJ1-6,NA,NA,CASRLMGGQSSPLHF,TGTGCCAGCAGGCTTATGGGGGGGCAAAGTTCACCCCTCCACTTT
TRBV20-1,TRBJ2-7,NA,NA,CSARDGRITYEQYF,TGCAGTGCTAGAGATGGGAGAATTACGTATGAGCAGTACTTC
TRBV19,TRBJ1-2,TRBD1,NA,CASSQQGGGYGYTF,TGTGCCAGTAGCCAGCAAGGGGGCGGCTATGGCTACACCTTC
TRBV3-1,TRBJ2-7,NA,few,CASSQGRGKSYEQYF,TGTGCCAGCAGCCAAGGGAGGGGGAAGTCCTACGAGCAGTACTTC
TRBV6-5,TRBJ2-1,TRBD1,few,CASSSLRQGKFF,TGTGCCAGCAGTTCACTCAGACAGGGAAAGTTCTTC
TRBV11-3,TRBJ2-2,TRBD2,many,CASSPGGTSGTGELFF,TGTGCCAGCAGCCCGGGTGGAACTAGCGGGACCGGGGAGCTGTTTTTT
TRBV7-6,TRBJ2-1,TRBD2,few,CASSLEAGGNNEQFF,TGTGCCAGCAGCTTAGAAGCGGGGGGGAACAATGAGCAGTTCTTC
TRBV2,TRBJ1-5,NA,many,CASSEGSISNQPQHF,TGTGCCAGCAGTGAAGGGTCCATAAGCAATCAGCCCCAGCATTTT
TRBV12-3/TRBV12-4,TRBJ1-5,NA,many,CASTLEGNQPQHF,TGTGCCAGCACCCTGGAGGGTAATCAGCCCCAGCATTTT
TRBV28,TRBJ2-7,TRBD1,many,CASSSGQTYEQYF,TGTGCCAGCAGTTCGGGACAGACCTACGAGCAGTACTTC
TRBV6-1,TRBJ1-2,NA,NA,CASSESISRIDYGYTF,TGTGCCAGCAGTGAATCTATATCTAGGATCGACTATGGCTACACCTTC
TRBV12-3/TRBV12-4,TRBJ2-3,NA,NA,CASSSSGDSTDTQYF,TGTGCCAGCAGTTCCAGCGGAGATAGCACAGATACGCAGTATTTT
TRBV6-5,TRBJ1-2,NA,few,CASSYPGQRSYGYTF,TGTGCCAGCAGTTACCCCGGACAACGGTCCTATGGCTACACCTTC
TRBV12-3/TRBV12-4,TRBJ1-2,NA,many,CASSRFGADYGYTF,TGTGCCAGCAGCAGGTTCGGGGCGGACTATGGCTACACCTTC
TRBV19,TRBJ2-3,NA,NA,CASTDGSGWGDTQYF,TGTGCCAGTACCGATGGCAGCGGTTGGGGAGATACGCAGTATTTT
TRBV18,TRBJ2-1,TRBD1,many,CASSFPGQGNEQFF,TGTGCCAGCTCATTTCCGGGACAGGGCAATGAGCAGTTCTTC
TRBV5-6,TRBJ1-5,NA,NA,CASSLPGDDQPQHF,TGTGCCAGCAGCTTACCAGGAGATGATCAGCCCCAGCATTTT
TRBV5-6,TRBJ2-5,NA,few,CASSLLDNLGDQETQYF,TGTGCCAGCAGCTTGCTGGACAACTTAGGGGACCAAGAGACCCAGTACTTC
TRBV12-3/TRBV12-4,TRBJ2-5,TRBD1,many,CASSLGRGTGGQETQYF,TGTGCCAGCAGTTTGGGCCGCGGGACAGGGGGCCAAGAGACCCAGTACTTC
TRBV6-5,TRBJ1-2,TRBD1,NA,CASSYRDRASGYTF,TGTGCCAGCAGTTATAGAGACAGGGCGAGTGGCTACACCTTC
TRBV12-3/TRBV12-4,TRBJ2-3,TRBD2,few,CASSLGYRLAETDTQYF,TGTGCCAGCAGTTTAGGCTACAGACTAGCCGAGACAGATACGCAGTATTTT
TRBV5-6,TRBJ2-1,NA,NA,CASSLASWQFF,TGTGCCAGCAGCTTGGCCTCGTGGCAGTTCTTC
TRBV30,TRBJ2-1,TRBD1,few,CAWSVTGREQFF,TGTGCCTGGAGTGTGACAGGGCGTGAGCAGTTCTTC
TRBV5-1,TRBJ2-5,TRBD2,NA,CASSPGTSGVETQYF,TGCGCCAGCAGCCCTGGGACTAGCGGGGTGGAGACCCAGTACTTC
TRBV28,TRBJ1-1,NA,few,CASGDRFRGNTEAFF,TGTGCCAGTGGGGACCGGTTCCGGGGGAACACTGAAGCTTTCTTT
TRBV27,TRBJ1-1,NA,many,CASSLSINSNEAFF,TGTGCCAGCAGTTTATCGATCAATTCGAATGAAGCTTTCTTT
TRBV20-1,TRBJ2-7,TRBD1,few,CSAKTGVNYEQYF,TGCAGTGCTAAGACAGGGGTCAACTACGAGCAGTACTTC
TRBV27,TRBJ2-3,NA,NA,CASSRDRGGRDTQYF,TGTGCCAGCAGCCGGGATAGGGGGGGCAGAGATACGCAGTATTTT
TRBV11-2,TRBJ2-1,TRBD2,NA,CASSSWLAGETSYNEQFF,TGTGCCAGCAGCTCATGGCTAGCGGGGGAAACCTCCTACAATGAGCAGTTCTTC
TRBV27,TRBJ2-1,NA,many,CASSSETPRGIDEQFF,TGTGCCAGCAGTTCCGAAACCCCGCGGGGCATCGATGAGCAGTTCTTC
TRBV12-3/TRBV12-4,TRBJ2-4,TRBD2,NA,CASTSGLAQNIQYF,TGTGCCAGCACCTCGGGACTAGCGCAAAACATTCAGTACTTC
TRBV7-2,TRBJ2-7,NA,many,CASSPSRGRSYEQYF,TGTGCCAGCAGCCCATCGCGGGGGCGCTCCTACGAGCAGTACTTC
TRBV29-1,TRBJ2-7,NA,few,CSVERNDYEQYF,TGCAGCGTTGAACGGAACGACTACGAGCAGTACTTC
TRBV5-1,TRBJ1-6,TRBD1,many,CASSWTGGISNSPLHF,TGCGCCAGCAGCTGGACAGGGGGCATTTCGAATTCACCCCTCCACTTT
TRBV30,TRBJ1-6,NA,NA,CAWSVPRDSPLHF,TGTGCCTGGAGTGTACCCAGGGATTCACCCCTCCACTTT